This T cell receptor beta chain was recorded in a study of cytomegalovirus exposure and HLA in healthy donors. Across the study: A subsequent analysis reported that the roughly 120 validation repertoires were produced on the same platform that had also been used for the 600 to 800 first-cohort repertoires. Study-level findings and limits: Most TCR sequences showed up rarely, but some public TCRs showed up in many donors. Within the approximately 110 validation repertoires, first-cohort TCR clusters tended to co-occur, according to a later analysis.

Notes on this clone: Its antigen is undetermined.

The assay was immunoSEQ multiplex PCR, and TCRdb's table has in-frame clones only and misses some. The repertoire consists of roughly 50,000 clones, with over 75% occurring once and the leading ten covering around 2.8%. This CDR3 is 12 amino acids long. Germline CDR1 and CDR2: MDHEN and SYDVKM. V was shortened by 3 bases and J by 7 bases, with 9 bases between the two germline ends. The V call is TRBV28, the J call TRBJ1-1; no clear D gene. The TCR originated in a man between 18 and 29 years old in good health and CMV-seronegative. Sequenced sample: PBMCs. CDR3 DNA: TGTGCCAGCAGTTTCTTCCGGGGTGAAGCTTTCTTT. As protein: CASSFFRGEAFF.